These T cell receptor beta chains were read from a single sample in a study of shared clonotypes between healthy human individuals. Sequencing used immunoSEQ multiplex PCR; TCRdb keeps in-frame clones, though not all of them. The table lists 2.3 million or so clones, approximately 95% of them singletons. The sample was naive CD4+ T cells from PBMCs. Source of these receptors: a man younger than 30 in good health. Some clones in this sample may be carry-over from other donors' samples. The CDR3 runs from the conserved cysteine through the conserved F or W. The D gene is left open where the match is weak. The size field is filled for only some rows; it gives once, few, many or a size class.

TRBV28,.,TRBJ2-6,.,CASTRSSGANVLTF,TGTGCCAGCACGCGATCCTCTGGGGCCAACGTCCTGACTTTC
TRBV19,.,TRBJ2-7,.,CASSLGVPTAGPYEQYF,TGTGCCAGTAGCCTCGGGGTCCCCACGGCGGGCCCCTACGAGCAGTACTTC
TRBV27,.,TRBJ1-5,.,CASSFWGNQPQHF,TGTGCCAGCAGTTTTTGGGGAAATCAGCCCCAGCATTTT
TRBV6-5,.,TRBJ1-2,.,CASSYSQGTYGYTF,TGTGCCAGCAGTTACTCGCAGGGTACCTATGGCTACACCTTC
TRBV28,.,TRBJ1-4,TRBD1,CASRTDREAQKFATNEKLFF,TGTGCCAGCAGGACCGACAGGGAAGCTCAGAAGTTCGCAACTAATGAAAAACTGTTTTTT
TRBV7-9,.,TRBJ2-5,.,CASSLASGLQETQYF,TGTGCCAGCAGCTTAGCGTCAGGGCTCCAAGAGACCCAGTACTTC
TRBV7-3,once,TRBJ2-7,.,CASSSQPGPKYEQYF,TGTGCCAGCAGCTCACAACCGGGACCCAAGTACGAGCAGTACTTC
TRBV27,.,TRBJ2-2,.,CASSLSGAGELFF,TGTGCCAGCAGTTTATCCGGAGCCGGGGAGCTGTTTTTT
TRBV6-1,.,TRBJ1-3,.,CASSEAYGVGNTIYF,TGTGCCAGCAGTGAAGCATACGGGGTCGGAAACACCATATATTTT
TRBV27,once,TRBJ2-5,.,CAKHDQGTQAVKETQYF,TGTGCCAAACACGACCAGGGGACCCAGGCGGTTAAAGAGACCCAGTACTTC
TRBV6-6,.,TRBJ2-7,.,CASSYDGGLGEQYF,TGTGCCAGCAGTTACGACGGCGGGCTCGGCGAGCAGTACTTC
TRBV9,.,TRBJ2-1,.,CASSVRSLGVEQFF,TGTGCCAGCAGCGTAAGGTCCCTGGGCGTCGAGCAGTTCTTC
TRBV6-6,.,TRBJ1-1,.,CASSYEALDPEAFF,TGTGCCAGCAGTTACGAAGCCCTGGACCCTGAAGCTTTCTTT
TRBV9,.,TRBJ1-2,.,CASTKDDYGYTF,TGTGCCAGCACCAAAGACGACTATGGCTACACCTTC
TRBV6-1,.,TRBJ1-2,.,CASSEKRQQLNYGYTF,TGTGCCAGCAGTGAAAAGAGACAGCAACTTAACTATGGCTACACCTTC
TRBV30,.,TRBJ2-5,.,CAWSLSQETQYF,TGTGCCTGGAGTTTGTCCCAAGAGACCCAGTACTTC
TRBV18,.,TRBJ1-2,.,CASSPPETAGYTF,TGTGCCAGCTCACCTCCGGAGACGGCCGGCTACACCTTC
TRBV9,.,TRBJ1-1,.,CASSVDPTSVGTEAFF,TGTGCCAGCAGCGTAGACCCGACGTCTGTCGGCACTGAAGCTTTCTTT
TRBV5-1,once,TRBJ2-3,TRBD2,CASSPLAGGPDTQYF,TGCGCCAGCAGCCCCCTAGCGGGAGGTCCAGATACGCAGTATTTT
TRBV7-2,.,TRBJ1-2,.,CASSLITYGYTF,TGTGCCAGCAGCTTAATAACGTATGGCTACACCTTC
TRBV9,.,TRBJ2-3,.,CASSVTSDTQYF,TGTGCCAGCAGCGTCACGTCAGATACGCAGTATTTT
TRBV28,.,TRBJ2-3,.,CASRPSLPTDTQYF,TGTGCCAGCAGGCCCTCTCTACCCACAGATACGCAGTATTTT
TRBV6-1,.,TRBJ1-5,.,CASSVRQGRTQPQHF,TGTGCCAGCAGTGTAAGGCAGGGTAGGACTCAGCCCCAGCATTTT
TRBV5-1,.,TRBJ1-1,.,CASSLGGGWNTEAFF,TGCGCCAGCAGCTTGGGTGGAGGGTGGAACACTGAAGCTTTCTTT
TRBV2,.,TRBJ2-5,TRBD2,CASVHGLAAYQETQYF,TGTGCCAGCGTACACGGACTAGCGGCTTACCAAGAGACCCAGTACTTC
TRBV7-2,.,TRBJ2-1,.,CASSLRFGQGGANEQFF,TGTGCCAGCAGCTTACGTTTCGGGCAGGGGGGAGCCAATGAGCAGTTCTTC
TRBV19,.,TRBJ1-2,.,CASSIDRRGLDYGYTF,TGTGCCAGTAGTATAGATCGGCGGGGTTTGGACTATGGCTACACCTTC
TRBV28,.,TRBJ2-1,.,CASRGEGWKEQFF,TGTGCCAGCAGGGGCGAAGGGTGGAAGGAGCAGTTCTTC